These 15 T cell receptor beta chains were all obtained from the same sample, sequenced in a study of blood T cell repertoires in COVID-19. Clones were read by immunoSEQ multiplex PCR, and TCRdb kept only the in-frame ones, dropping some. In the table there are roughly 33,000 clones, over 90% of which are singletons. Sequencing was performed on peripheral blood. These receptors came from a human donor in a cohort sampled during active COVID-19.

In this sample, this clone turned up a few times. The chain carries TRBV12-3 or TRBV12-4 and TRBJ2-3, with unresolved D. The germline V and J ends were trimmed by 0 bases and 6 bases, with 7 bases remaining between them. The CDR3 contains 13 residues. CDR3 in amino acids: CASSLASRDTQYF. CDR3 DNA: TGTGCCAGCAGTTTAGCGTCGAGGGATACGCAGTATTTT.

V and J are TRBV6-1 and TRBJ1-1, with 7 bases matching TRBD1. Germline V CDR1 and CDR2: MNHNS, SASEGT. J gave up 3 bases and V 1 base, and 2 bases lay outside the gene matches. CDR3 length equals 14 residues. The CDR3 spells CASSEDRGDTEAFF. CDR3 bases: TGTGCCAGCAGTGAAGACAGGGGCGACACTGAAGCTTTCTTT.

This chain connects TRBV6-5 to TRBJ2-1; D is uncertain. Germline CDR1 reads MNHEY; CDR2 reads SVGAGI. Trimming removed 6 bases from V and 6 bases from J, with 12 bases in between. This CDR3 comprises 13 residues. The CDR3 is CASRGNPFNEQFF. In DNA form, the CDR3 reads TGTGCCAGCAGGGGCAACCCTTTCAATGAGCAGTTCTTC.

The V and J genes are TRBV29-1 and TRBJ2-3, with D possibly matching TRBD1 (5 bases). Deletions cut 8 bases from V and 6 bases from J, with 12 bases between. CDR3 length equals 11 residues. The germline CDR1 and CDR2 sequences are SQVTM and ANQGSEA. Written as DNA, the CDR3 is TGCAGCTCCAGGGTGGCGGATACGCAGTATTTT. The encoded protein is CSSRVADTQYF.

The rearrangement uses TRBV10-2 and TRBJ1-5; 7 bases map to TRBD1. The CDR3 totals 13 residues. V trimming: 7 bases; J trimming: 5 bases; junction bases outside the gene matches: 5. The germline gives CDR1 WSHSY, CDR2 SAAADI. CDR3 protein: CASKPQGHQPQHF. Written as DNA, the CDR3 is TGCGCCAGCAAGCCACAGGGGCATCAGCCCCAGCATTTT.

The CDR3 reads CASSNSNGAGGWIRSYNEQFF. DNA for the CDR3: TGTGCCAGTAGTAATTCAAATGGAGCGGGAGGGTGGATCCGCTCCTACAATGAGCAGTTCTTC. V gene TRBV19 combines with J gene TRBJ2-1, with TRBD2 matching 10 bases. The length of the CDR3 is 21 residues. With V trimmed by 4 bases and J by 0 bases, 18 bases remained unmatched. From germline, CDR1 is LNHDA and CDR2 SQIVND (reference sequence).

J is TRBJ2-5 and V is TRBV4-1, with D possibly being TRBD2 (6 bases). V was shortened by 3 bases and J by 11 bases, with 13 bases between the two germline ends. CDR3 length: 12 amino acids. CDR1 and CDR2 from the germline V gene are MGHRA and YSYEKL. CDR3 coding DNA: TGCGCCAGCAGCCAGTCCGGGACTTGGCAGTACTTC. Amino acid sequence: CASSQSGTWQYF.

V is TRBV19 and J is TRBJ1-4; a possible D gene is TRBD1 (5 bases). CDR1 is LNHDA, CDR2 SQIVND, per germline (reference sequence). The length of the CDR3 is 15 residues. Trimming left V 4 bases short and J 4 bases short, with 13 bases between. The DNA for the CDR3 is TGTGCCAGTAGTACTCAGGGATCTCGTAATGAAAAACTGTTTTTT. Its protein is CASSTQGSRNEKLFF.

The chain couples TRBV14 to TRBJ1-3; 8 nucleotides line up with TRBD1. CDR3 size: 17 residues. V lost 1 base to trimming and J lost 2 bases; unmatched junction nucleotides: 7. CDR1 SGHDN and CDR2 FVKESK come from the germline V gene. CDR3 coding DNA: TGTGCCAGCAGCCAAGGTCTTGCAGGGGGCCCTGGAAACACCATATATTTT. This gives the protein CASSQGLAGGPGNTIYF.

This chain connects TRBV7-2 to TRBJ1-3; possibly TRBD1 for D (5 bases). The CDR3 has 14 residues. The V end lost 4 bases, the J end lost 4 bases, and 11 bases lay between the germline ends. Germline V CDR1 and CDR2: SGHTA, FQGNSA. The CDR3, as DNA: TGTGCCAGCAGCTCACCCTACAGGGGAAACACCATATATTTT. This encodes CASSSPYRGNTIYF.

This chain connects TRBV2 to TRBJ1-4; the D gene is possibly TRBD1 (6 bases). CDR1 and CDR2 (germline): SNHLY, FYNNEI. This CDR3 has 15 amino acids. V shed 5 bases and J shed 5 bases, with 15 bases lying between them. The CDR3 bases are TGTGCCAGCAGTAAAAACAGGGCTTCAAATGAAAAACTGTTTTTT. This encodes CASSKNRASNEKLFF.

The J gene is TRBJ2-1, the V gene TRBV2; the match to TRBD2 covers 7 bases. The CDR3 has 13 residues. Looked up from germline, CDR1 is SNHLY and CDR2 is FYNNEI. V lost 3 bases, J lost 12 bases, and 8 bases stayed unmatched. The CDR3 loop is CASSDNSGRWQFF. Here the CDR3 DNA reads TGTGCCAGCAGTGATAACTCCGGGAGGTGGCAGTTCTTC.

This clone turned up a few times. This chain joins TRBV21-1 and TRBJ2-1; the DNA was not used to check the table's D call, TRBD2. TRBV21-1 is a pseudogene segment. This CDR3 contains 21 residues. The CDR3 DNA sequence: TGTGCCAGCAGCAAACCAGAACCGGGACTAGCGGGAGGAATCTGGTACAATGAGCAGTTCTTC. Translated: CASSKPEPGLAGGIWYNEQFF.

This chain uses TRBV28 with TRBJ2-2; 7 bases fit TRBD1. Germline trimming cut 7 bases from V and 5 bases from J; bases unmatched to any gene: 4. Germline V gives CDR1 MDHEN, CDR2 SYDVKM. There are 13 residues in the CDR3. CDR3 residues: CASKDRVTGELFF. DNA for the CDR3: TGTGCCAGCAAAGACAGGGTGACCGGGGAGCTGTTTTTT.

The V call is TRBV30, the J call TRBJ1-5, with a tentative D call TRBD1 (6 bases). V was clipped by 0 bases and J by 7 bases, with 13 bases between them. CDR3 size: 14 residues. Germline CDR1 and CDR2: GTSNPN and SVGIG (reference sequence). This chain's CDR3 is CAWSVLGGRQPQHF. The CDR3, as DNA: TGTGCCTGGAGTGTACTTGGGGGCCGACAGCCCCAGCATTTT.